The 8 T cell receptor beta chains listed next were all sequenced from one sample in a study of blood T cells in healthy people across ages. A second PCR of 7 to 11 cycles used a sample-barcoded 5' primer and a J-beta primer mix. TCRdb itself ran the 5' RACE reads through MiXCR, one entry per CDR3 protein. The sample has under 700,000 distinct CDR3 sequences; 20% to 30% are singletons. The data were also submitted as part of a second study, on T cells of mothers and their children.

The sequencing sample was made of blood. These receptors were collected from a boy aged 5-17 years in good health.

The CDR3 DNA reads TGTGCCAGTAGTCAGGGACTGTACTACGAGCAGTACTTC. Amino acids: CASSQGLYYEQYF. The rearrangement links TRBV19 to TRBJ2-7, with a possible D match to TRBD2 (6 bases). This CDR3 has 13 residues. CDR1 LNHDA and CDR2 SQIVND come from the germline V gene (reference sequence). Trimming pared 5 bases from V and 3 bases from J, leaving 11 bases between.

The rearrangement links TRBV7-9 to TRBJ2-1, with D perhaps given as TRBD1 or TRBD2 (5 bases each). The CDR3 contains 18 residues. Trimming pared 5 bases from V and 0 bases from J, leaving 20 bases between. The germline gives CDR1 SEHNR, CDR2 FQNEAQ (reference sequence). CDR3 protein: CASSEGPLSAHSYNEQFF. The CDR3 DNA follows: TGTGCCAGCAGCGAGGGGCCCTTATCAGCTCACTCCTACAATGAGCAGTTCTTC.

V is TRBV7-9 and J is TRBJ1-1; D is uncertain. Deletions cut 4 bases from V and 3 bases from J, with 6 bases between. The CDR3 has 12 residues. Germline CDR1 SEHNR, CDR2 FQNEAQ (reference sequence). CDR3: CASSSRYTEAFF. The CDR3 coding sequence is TGTGCCAGCAGCTCCAGGTACACTGAAGCTTTCTTT. The full variable domain, its missing parts supplied by reference TRBV7-9 and TRBJ1-1, is DTGVSQNPRHKITKRGQNVTFRCDPISEHNRLYWYRQTLGQGPEFLTYFQNEAQLEKSRLLSDRFSAERPKGSFSTLEIQRTEQGDSAMYLCASSSRYTEAFFGQGTRLTVV.

The chain employs TRBV7-2 and TRBJ1-2; unclear D gene. CDR3 length equals 12 residues. Germline lookup yields CDR1 SGHTA and CDR2 FQGNSA. Trimming left V 5 bases short and J 4 bases short, with 8 bases between. The CDR3 reads CASSPRLYGYTF. CDR3 in DNA: TGTGCCAGCAGCCCCCGTCTCTATGGCTACACCTTC.

V usage is TRBV7-9 and J usage is TRBJ2-7; D is perhaps TRBD1 or TRBD2 (6 bases each). The V gene lost 5 bases and the J gene lost 3 bases, with 8 bases spanning the gap. The CDR3 spans 12 residues. CDR1 is SEHNR and CDR2 is FQNEAQ in the germline V gene (reference sequence). The CDR3 coding sequence is TGTGCCAGCAGCGGGGGGCACTACGAGCAGTACTTC. This translates into CASSGGHYEQYF.

This clonotype appeared a few times. This chain links TRBV3-1 with TRBJ1-1; D might be TRBD1 (6 bases). V lost 4 bases, J lost 10 bases, and 13 bases lay in between. Germline lookup yields CDR1 LGHDT and CDR2 YNNKEL (reference sequence). There are 12 residues in the CDR3. This CDR3 reads CASSRGGYGAFF. CDR3 sequence (DNA): TGTGCCAGCAGCCGTGGGGGCTACGGAGCTTTCTTT.

This sequence joins TRBV7-6 and TRBJ1-2; no definite D call. V lost 9 bases and J 2 bases, leaving 16 bases between the germline ends. This CDR3 has 14 residues. In germline, CDR1 is SGHVS, CDR2 FNYEAQ. The CDR3 loop reads CASELLAGNYGYTF. The CDR3 nucleotides are TGTGCCAGTGAGCTCTTGGCGGGGAACTATGGCTACACCTTC.

The chain combines TRBV6-5 with TRBJ2-1; D perhaps matches TRBD2 (5 bases). Germline V lookup: CDR1 MNHEY, CDR2 SVGAGI. There are 13 residues in the CDR3. V was trimmed by 4 bases and J by 5 bases, leaving 9 bases between them. CDR3 DNA sequence: TGTGCCAGCAGTTTGGAGGTCAACAATGAGCAGTTCTTC. Protein: CASSLEVNNEQFF.